The 9 T cell receptor beta chains below were found in one sample sequenced in a study of T-cell reconstitution after alpha-beta-depleted transplantation in children. Unique molecular identifiers tagged the TCRbeta library. TCRdb redid the calling of the PCR reads with MiXCR, one entry per CDR3 protein. This sample has over 400,000 distinct CDR3 sequences, with approximately 42% found just once. Source: PBMCs, taken before TCRalphabeta/CD19-depleted stem cell transplant. The receptors come from a girl aged 2-10 years with aplastic anemia, due to receive a stem cell transplant.

The gene calls are TRBV15 and TRBJ2-5; TRBD1 is a possible D gene (5 bases). CDR3 length: 14 residues. Germline CDR1 is LNHNV and CDR2 is YYDKDF (reference sequence). V was clipped by 0 bases and J by 4 bases, with 9 bases between them. In DNA, the CDR3 is TGTGCCACCAGCAGAGATCGCAGGGCAGAGACCCAGTACTTC. This codes for CATSRDRRAETQYF. Full variable domain (remainder filled in from reference TRBV15 and TRBJ2-5): DAMVIQNPRYQVTQFGKPVTLSCSQTLNHNVMYWYQQKSSQAPKLLFHYYDKDFNNEADTPDNFQSRRPNTSFCFLDIRSPGLGDTAMYLCATSRDRRAETQYFGPGTRLLVL.

Ten or more counts support this clonotype. The gene calls are TRBV9 and TRBJ2-2, with 7 bases identical to TRBD1. Germline V gene data show CDR1 as SGDLS and CDR2 as YYNGEE. V was pared by 3 bases and J by 0 bases, with 8 bases of the junction left unmatched. CDR3 length: 17 residues. CDR3 loop: CASSDHTGTANTGELFF. CDR3 sequence (DNA): TGTGCCAGCAGCGACCACACCGGGACAGCGAACACCGGGGAGCTGTTTTTT.

This clonotype was detected ten times or more. The chain employs TRBV5-1 and TRBJ2-1, with 8 bases matching TRBD2. The CDR3 runs 13 residues. Trimming removed 0 bases from V and 14 bases from J; junction bases left unmatched: 7. CDR1 SGHRS and CDR2 YFSETQ come from the germline V gene. CDR3 in DNA: TGCGCCAGCAGCTTGGGACTAGCGTTGTCTGAGTTCTTC. Translating it yields CASSLGLALSEFF.

This clonotype was seen more than once but under ten times. The chain is built from TRBV20-1 and TRBJ2-6; weak D call: TRBD2 (6 bases). Trimming took 0 bases from V and 0 from J, leaving 18 bases between them. The V gene's germline CDR1 is DFQATT and CDR2 SNEGSKA (reference sequence). The CDR3 has 19 amino acids. The CDR3 bases are TGCAGTGCTAGAGACCAATGGGGAGGCAAACTCTCTGGGGCCAACGTCCTGACTTTC. As protein: CSARDQWGGKLSGANVLTF.

The chain joins TRBV12-3 or TRBV12-4 to TRBJ1-5; D not resolved. Trimming left V 2 bases short and J 1 base short, with 15 bases between. The CDR3 has 17 amino acids. Written as DNA, the CDR3 is TGTGCCAGCAGTTTAAGGCCCGCGGGTTGGAGCAATCAGCCCCAGCATTTT. Translating it yields CASSLRPAGWSNQPQHF.

The V and J genes are TRBV29-1 and TRBJ2-5; the D gene is possibly TRBD1 (5 bases). Germline V gene data show CDR1 as SQVTM and CDR2 as ANQGSEA. The CDR3 totals 14 residues. V was shortened by 5 bases and J by 3 bases, with 16 bases between the two germline ends. In DNA form, the CDR3 reads TGCAGCGTTCAGGGTATAACGCGCAAAGAGACCCAGTACTTC. Its translation is CSVQGITRKETQYF.

The V call is TRBV20-1, the J call TRBJ2-7; 10 bases align to TRBD1. Germline V gene lookup returns CDR1 DFQATT and CDR2 SNEGSKA (reference sequence). The V and J ends lost 0 bases and 7 bases, in that order; junction bases with no gene match: 12. CDR3 length equals 16 residues. The CDR3 sequence is CSARDLGTGEVGEQYF. The DNA of the CDR3 is TGCAGTGCTAGAGATTTGGGGACAGGGGAGGTAGGGGAGCAGTACTTC.

This clonotype was recorded many times. The chain is built from TRBV12-3 or TRBV12-4 and TRBJ2-1; 7 bases agree with TRBD1. The CDR3 spans 12 residues. V lost 6 bases and J lost 6; bases outside the gene matches: 2. CDR3 sequence reads: CASSSGGNEQFF. The CDR3 coding sequence is TGTGCCAGCAGCTCAGGGGGCAATGAGCAGTTCTTC.

V and J are TRBV6-5 and TRBJ2-6; D unclear. This CDR3 has 18 amino acids. Germline V gives CDR1 MNHEY, CDR2 SVGAGI. V shed 0 bases and J shed 0 bases, with 12 bases lying between them. The CDR3 loop reads CASSYSGRSYSGANVLTF. CDR3 nucleotides: TGTGCCAGCAGTTACTCGGGCAGGAGCTACTCTGGGGCCAACGTCCTGACTTTC.